The 17 T cell receptor beta chains below come from one sample, sequenced in a study of cytomegalovirus exposure and HLA in healthy donors. The PCR was carried out with 60 Vbeta primers and 13 Jbeta primers. The assay was immunoSEQ multiplex PCR, and TCRdb's table has in-frame clones only and misses some. The sample contains more than 140,000 clones, about three fifths of which appear only once. The specimen was PBMCs. The receptors derive from a woman aged 25 to 45 in good health and CMV-seropositive.

The rearrangement joins TRBV10-3 to TRBJ1-2, with a possible D match to TRBD1 (6 bases). With 9 bases removed from V and 1 base from J, the gap between germline ends came to 12 bases. Germline CDR1 is ENHRY and CDR2 is SYGVKD. This CDR3 has 13 amino acids. The CDR3 loop reads CAIRTENNYGYTF. DNA of the CDR3: TGTGCCATACGGACAGAGAATAACTATGGCTACACCTTC.

The chain carries TRBV6-5 and TRBJ2-7; the D gene is possibly TRBD2 (6 bases). Per the germline V gene, CDR1 is MNHEY and CDR2 is SVGAGI. CDR3 length equals 16 residues. V dropped 2 bases and J dropped 2 bases, with 16 bases sitting between them. The CDR3 DNA sequence: TGTGCCAGCAGTTACGCCGGACTACCACTTACCTACGAGCAGTACTTC. Protein: CASSYAGLPLTYEQYF.

The chain has TRBV5-1 and TRBJ1-1; D gene ambiguous. Trimming removed 1 base at V and 5 bases at J, with 9 bases between. The germline CDR1 and CDR2 sequences are SGHRS and YFSETQ. This CDR3 is 13 amino acids long. This CDR3 is CASSLREGTEAFF. The CDR3 nucleotides read TGCGCCAGCAGCTTGCGGGAGGGAACTGAAGCTTTCTTT.

The J gene is TRBJ1-1, the V gene TRBV6-1; maybe TRBD1 (6 bases). V gave up 6 bases and J gave up 3 bases, with 14 bases separating them. Germline V lookup: CDR1 MNHNS, CDR2 SASEGT. The CDR3 is 14 residues long. The DNA for the CDR3 is TGTGCCAGCAGAGACAGGCAGGGTGACACTGAAGCTTTCTTT. Its protein product is CASRDRQGDTEAFF.

With regard to this clone: Other DNA variants within this sample encode the same CDR3. This sequence joins TRBV19 and TRBJ1-5, with 9 positions matching TRBD1. From germline, CDR1 is LNHDA and CDR2 SQIVND (reference sequence). The CDR3 length is 14 residues. V lost 6 bases, J lost 4 bases, and 4 bases stayed unmatched. The CDR3 region has the DNA TGTGCCAGTAGCCCGGGACAGGGTAATCAGCCCCAGCATTTT. Translation gives CASSPGQGNQPQHF. The variable domain in full, completed from reference TRBV19 and TRBJ1-5, reads DGGITQSPKYLFRKEGQNVTLSCEQNLNHDAMYWYRQDPGQGLRLIYYSQIVNDFQKGDIAEGYSVSREKKESFPLTVTSAQKNPTAFYLCASSPGQGNQPQHFGDGTRLSIL.

This chain links TRBV27 with TRBJ2-7, with TRBD2 identical over 11 bases. V was pared by 4 bases and J by 7 bases, with 9 bases of the junction left unmatched. The CDR3 has 15 residues. Germline assignment: CDR1 MNHEY and CDR2 SMNVEV (reference sequence). In nucleotides, the CDR3 is TGTGCCAGCAGTTCCTGGACTAGCGGGTCGCGAGAGCAGTACTTC. Its protein is CASSSWTSGSREQYF.

The rearrangement links TRBV11-2 to TRBJ2-7, with D possibly matching TRBD1 (5 bases). V was shortened by 3 bases and J by 1 base, with 10 bases between the two germline ends. Germline V CDR1 and CDR2: SGHAT, FQNNGV. This CDR3 region has 14 residues. The CDR3 region has the DNA TGTGCCAGCAGCTTCGGACAAGCGTCCTACGAGCAGTACTTC. This gives the protein CASSFGQASYEQYF.

The rearrangement uses TRBV5-1 and TRBJ2-7; possible D gene TRBD2, 5 bases. The CDR3 runs to 12 residues. Germline CDR1 and CDR2: SGHRS and YFSETQ. Deletions cut 3 bases from V and 3 bases from J, with 7 bases between. CDR3 nucleotide sequence: TGCGCCAGCAGCTCGGGGAACTACGAGCAGTACTTC. Encoded protein: CASSSGNYEQYF.

The chain links TRBV28 to TRBJ1-6; D may be TRBD1 (6 bases). Deletions cut 3 bases from V and 6 bases from J, with 9 bases between. The CDR3 extends over 14 amino acids. Germline V gives CDR1 MDHEN, CDR2 SYDVKM. The CDR3 spells CASSLWGRNSPLHF. The CDR3 region has the DNA TGTGCCAGCAGTTTGTGGGGGCGTAATTCACCCCTCCACTTT.

This rearrangement joins TRBV27 to TRBJ2-1, with TRBD1 identical over 7 bases. Germline V gives CDR1 MNHEY, CDR2 SMNVEV (reference sequence). This CDR3 spans 14 amino acids. After removal of 6 bases from V and 3 bases from J, the junction contained 5 bases not matched to a gene. CDR3 in amino acids: CASRPGQYYNEQFF. The CDR3 region has the DNA TGTGCCAGCAGACCGGGACAGTACTACAATGAGCAGTTCTTC.

The CDR3: CASSVSGGASDTQYF. CDR3 sequence (DNA): TGTGCCTCATCAGTCAGCGGGGGGGCTTCGGATACGCAGTATTTT. The rearrangement uses TRBV5-8 and TRBJ2-3; 10 nucleotides agree with TRBD2. Germline-derived CDR1 and CDR2 are SGHTS and YDEGEE. V was pared by 10 bases and J by 6 bases, with 14 bases of the junction left unmatched. The CDR3 extends over 15 amino acids.

The chain recombines TRBV29-1 with TRBJ2-1; D may be TRBD2 (6 bases). The CDR3 totals 16 residues. V lost 6 bases and J lost 6, with 24 bases in between. Germline V gives CDR1 SQVTM, CDR2 ANQGSEA. The CDR3: CSVATTGVFFSNEQFF. Written as DNA, the CDR3 is TGCAGCGTAGCTACTACGGGAGTTTTCTTTTCCAATGAGCAGTTCTTC.

The chain has TRBV6-1 and TRBJ1-1; D is unclear. Germline V lookup: CDR1 MNHNS, CDR2 SASEGT. This CDR3 has 15 amino acids. V lost 6 bases and J lost 0, with 14 bases in between. Here the CDR3 reads CASSLLLILNTEAFF. CDR3 nucleotides: TGTGCCAGCAGCCTCCTATTGATCTTGAACACTGAAGCTTTCTTT.

The count of this clone is one. The gene calls are TRBV6-1 and TRBJ1-2; TRBD1 might be the D (6 bases). Germline V gene data show CDR1 as MNHNS and CDR2 as SASEGT. Deletions cut 5 bases from V and 4 bases from J, with 14 bases between. The CDR3 has 14 residues. The CDR3 DNA reads as TGTGCCAGCAGTTCATCCGACAGGCTCTATGGCTACACCTTC. The encoded protein is CASSSSDRLYGYTF.

As regards this clone: One junction end does not reproduce the germline sequence, and a read error may be involved. The V and J genes are TRBV11-3 and TRBJ2-7, with a possible D match to TRBD2 (5 bases). CDR1 and CDR2 from the germline V gene are SGHNT and YENEEA. The length of the CDR3 is 12 residues. The DNA of the CDR3 is TGTGCCAGCAGCTTCGGCAGGACGGAGGTGTGGTTC. The encoded protein is CASSFGRTEVWF.

This chain links TRBV11-3 with TRBJ2-4, with 7 bases fitting TRBD2. The CDR3 spans 17 residues. V lost 5 bases, J lost 3 bases, and 13 bases stayed unmatched. In germline, CDR1 is SGHNT, CDR2 YENEEA. CDR3 sequence (DNA): TGTGCCAGCAGCCCCCAACCACTAATAGCGGGCAAAAACATTCAGTACTTC. Translated: CASSPQPLIAGKNIQYF.

The chain is built from TRBV19 and TRBJ2-1; D is ambiguous. Germline V gives CDR1 LNHDA, CDR2 SQIVND (reference sequence). The CDR3 has 11 amino acids. Trimming removed 6 bases from V and 3 bases from J, with 3 bases in between. The CDR3 DNA follows: TGTGCCAGTAGCGTCTACAATGAGCAGTTCTTC. Translation: CASSVYNEQFF.